This is a list of T cell receptor beta chains from one sample in a study of T cell responses to AZD1222 COVID-19 vaccine. Only in-frame clones appear in the TCRdb table, and some are missing; sequencing was by immunoSEQ multiplex PCR. Of more than 75,000 clones in the sample, about 91% were seen once. This specimen was peripheral blood, taken on day 0 of AZD1222 vaccination. The receptors derive from an adult in good health. Each CDR3 is given with its conserved first and last residue. Each record gives: V gene, J gene, D gene, clone size, CDR3 protein, CDR3 DNA. The D gene is left open where the match is weak. Not all rows give a size; the values are once, few, many and, for expanded clones, a class.

TRBV28,TRBJ2-2,.,.,CASSLSSRELFF,TGTGCCAGCAGTCTCTCCTCTCGGGAGCTGTTTTTT
TRBV5-1,TRBJ1-5,TRBD1,.,CASSPGTGGGNQPQHF,TGCGCCAGCAGCCCCGGGACAGGGGGCGGGAATCAGCCCCAGCATTTT
TRBV7-8,TRBJ1-2,.,.,CASSLTERDYGYTF,TGTGCCAGCAGCTTGACAGAGCGGGACTATGGCTACACCTTC
TRBV2,TRBJ1-4,.,.,CASSARGLDEKLFF,TGTGCCAGCAGTGCCCGAGGGCTTGACGAAAAACTGTTTTTT
TRBV6-2/TRBV6-3,TRBJ1-5,TRBD1,.,CASSYVVTGVNQPQHF,TGTGCCAGCAGTTACGTGGTGACAGGGGTCAATCAGCCCCAGCATTTT
TRBV19,TRBJ1-2,.,.,CASSIVGRGSYGYTF,TGTGCCAGTAGTATAGTAGGTCGAGGGAGCTATGGCTACACCTTC
TRBV24-1,TRBJ2-7,TRBD2,.,CATRSTSGVVDSYEQYF,TGTGCCACCCGATCAACTAGCGGGGTAGTCGACTCCTACGAGCAGTACTTC
TRBV3-1/TRBV3-2,TRBJ2-1,.,.,CASSQEGHLNEQFF,TGTGCCAGCAGCCAAGAAGGGCATCTTAATGAGCAGTTCTTC
TRBV12-3/TRBV12-4,TRBJ2-1,.,.,CASSFQGNEQFF,TGTGCCAGCAGTTTCCAGGGCAATGAGCAGTTCTTC
TRBV9,TRBJ2-7,TRBD1,.,CASSAGTDPSYEQYF,TGTGCCAGCAGCGCGGGGACAGACCCGTCCTACGAGCAGTACTTC
TRBV11-2,TRBJ1-6,TRBD1,.,CASSLRGRAKNSPLHF,TGTGCCAGCAGCTTAAGGGGGCGCGCAAAAAATTCACCCCTCCACTTT
TRBV19,TRBJ1-5,.,.,CASSIIRGYYSNQPQHF,TGTGCCAGTAGTATTATCAGGGGCTATTATAGCAATCAGCCCCAGCATTTT
TRBV6-5,TRBJ2-3,TRBD1,.,CASSRQGRTDTQYF,TGTGCCAGCAGTCGACAGGGAAGGACAGATACGCAGTATTTT
TRBV5-6,TRBJ1-2,.,.,CASSGHDRTNYGYTF,TGTGCCAGCAGCGGCCACGACAGGACTAACTATGGCTACACCTTC
TRBV9,TRBJ1-6,TRBD1,.,CASREDTGDASPLHF,TGTGCCAGCAGGGAGGACACAGGGGATGCTTCACCCCTCCACTTT
TRBV27,TRBJ1-2,.,.,CASRRTVNYGYTF,TGTGCCAGCAGAAGGACAGTGAACTATGGCTACACCTTC
TRBV15,TRBJ2-7,.,.,CATSERDRVEQYF,TGTGCCACCAGCGAACGGGATAGGGTAGAGCAGTACTTC
TRBV2,TRBJ2-2,TRBD1,.,CATAGQGNTGELFF,TGTGCCACCGCCGGACAGGGTAACACCGGGGAGCTGTTTTTT
TRBV24-1,TRBJ2-5,TRBD1,.,CATSDRTGVETQYF,TGTGCCACCAGTGACCGCACAGGGGTAGAGACCCAGTACTTC
TRBV14,TRBJ1-5,.,.,CASSSTRGQPQHF,TGTGCCAGCTCATCGACACGCGGTCAGCCCCAGCATTTT
TRBV5-1,TRBJ1-1,.,.,CASTQGTEAFF,TGCGCCAGCACGCAGGGGACTGAAGCTTTCTTT
TRBV19,TRBJ2-3,TRBD2,.,CASSATTSGSGADTQYF,TGTGCCAGTAGTGCGACGACTAGCGGGAGTGGCGCAGATACGCAGTATTTT
TRBV30,TRBJ1-4,.,.,CAWAPTWGANEKLFF,TGTGCCTGGGCACCCACATGGGGGGCTAATGAAAAACTGTTTTTT
TRBV3-1/TRBV3-2,TRBJ1-3,.,.,CASSRGPRPGNTIYF,TGTGCCAGCAGCCGAGGGCCCAGGCCTGGAAACACCATATATTTT
TRBV10-3,TRBJ2-1,.,.,CAISETARTYNEQFF,TGTGCCATCAGCGAGACAGCAAGAACCTACAATGAGCAGTTCTTC
TRBV27,TRBJ1-3,.,.,CASSSGYTIYF,TGTGCCAGCAGTTCGGGGTACACCATATATTTT
TRBV27,TRBJ1-2,.,.,CASSQHVTYGYTF,TGTGCCAGCAGCCAACATGTGACCTATGGCTACACCTTC
TRBV5-1,TRBJ2-5,.,.,CASSLEETQYF,TGCGCCAGCAGCTTAGAAGAGACCCAGTACTTC
TRBV6-5,TRBJ2-7,.,.,CASSYNADYEQYF,TGTGCCAGCAGTTACAACGCAGATTACGAGCAGTACTTC
TRBV12-3/TRBV12-4,TRBJ1-3,TRBD1,.,CASSTGAGNTIYF,TGTGCCAGCAGTACAGGGGCTGGAAACACCATATATTTT
TRBV11-2,TRBJ2-1,.,.,CASSWFGGGGYNEQFF,TGTGCCAGCAGCTGGTTCGGGGGTGGAGGCTACAATGAGCAGTTCTTC
TRBV5-1,TRBJ2-3,.,.,CASSLEAGADTQYF,TGCGCCAGCAGCTTGGAGGCAGGGGCAGATACGCAGTATTTT
TRBV11-2,TRBJ1-5,.,.,CASSLDPAEYSNQPQHF,TGTGCCAGCAGCTTAGACCCGGCCGAGTATAGCAATCAGCCCCAGCATTTT
TRBV15,TRBJ1-5,.,.,CATSRDTNQPQHF,TGTGCCACCAGCAGGGACACTAATCAGCCCCAGCATTTT
TRBV4-1,TRBJ1-1,.,once,CASSQDVPPRATEAFF,TGCGCCAGCAGCCAAGACGTCCCGCCCCGAGCCACTGAAGCTTTCTTT
TRBV12-3/TRBV12-4,TRBJ1-1,.,.,CASSLLEKTEAFF,TGTGCCAGCAGTTTATTGGAGAAGACTGAAGCTTTCTTT
TRBV28,TRBJ2-7,.,.,CASSLLPGAQYF,TGTGCCAGCAGCCTTCTTCCGGGGGCACAGTACTTC
TRBV12-3/TRBV12-4,TRBJ2-3,.,.,CASGGWTDTQYF,TGTGCCAGCGGGGGATGGACAGATACGCAGTATTTT
TRBV6-1,TRBJ2-7,TRBD1,once,CASKGQVVNEQYF,TGTGCCAGCAAAGGACAGGTAGTAAACGAGCAGTACTTC
TRBV11-2,TRBJ1-5,TRBD1,once,CASSDPDRGPHQPQHF,TGTGCCAGCAGCGACCCGGACAGGGGGCCCCATCAGCCCCAGCATTTT
TRBV18,TRBJ1-2,TRBD1,.,CASSPAGGAGYGYTF,TGTGCCAGCTCACCAGCAGGGGGCGCGGGCTATGGCTACACCTTC
TRBV27,TRBJ2-7,.,.,CASRLTGTEQYF,TGTGCCAGCAGATTAACAGGGACCGAGCAGTACTTC